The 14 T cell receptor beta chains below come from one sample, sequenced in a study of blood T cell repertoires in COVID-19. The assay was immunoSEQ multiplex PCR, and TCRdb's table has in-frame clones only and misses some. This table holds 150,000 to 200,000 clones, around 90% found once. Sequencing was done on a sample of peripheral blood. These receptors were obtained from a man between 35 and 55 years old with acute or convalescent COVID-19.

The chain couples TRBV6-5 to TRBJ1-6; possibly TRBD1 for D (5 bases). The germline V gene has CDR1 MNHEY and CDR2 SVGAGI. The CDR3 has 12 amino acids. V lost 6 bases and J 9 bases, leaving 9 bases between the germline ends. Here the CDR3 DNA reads TGTGCCAGCAGGGAGGGGTCTTCACCCCTCCACTTT. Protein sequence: CASREGSSPLHF.

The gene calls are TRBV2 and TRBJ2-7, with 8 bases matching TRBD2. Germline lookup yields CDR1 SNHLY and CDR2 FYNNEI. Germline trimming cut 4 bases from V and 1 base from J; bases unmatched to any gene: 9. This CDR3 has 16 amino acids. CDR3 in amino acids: CASSGLSGASSYEQYF. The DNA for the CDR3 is TGTGCCAGCAGTGGGCTTAGCGGGGCCTCATCCTACGAGCAGTACTTC.

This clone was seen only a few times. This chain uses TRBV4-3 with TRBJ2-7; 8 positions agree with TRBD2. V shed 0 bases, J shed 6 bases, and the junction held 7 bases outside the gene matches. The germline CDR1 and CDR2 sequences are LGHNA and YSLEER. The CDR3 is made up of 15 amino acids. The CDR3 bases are TGCGCCAGCAGCCAAGATTCTGCGCGGGGGGCCGAGCAGTACTTC. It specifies CASSQDSARGAEQYF.

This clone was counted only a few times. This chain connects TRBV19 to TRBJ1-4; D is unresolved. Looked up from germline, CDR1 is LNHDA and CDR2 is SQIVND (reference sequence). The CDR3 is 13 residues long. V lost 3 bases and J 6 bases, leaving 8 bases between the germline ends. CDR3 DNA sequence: TGTGCCAGTAGTATTTCTATATATGAAAAACTGTTTTTT. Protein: CASSISIYEKLFF.

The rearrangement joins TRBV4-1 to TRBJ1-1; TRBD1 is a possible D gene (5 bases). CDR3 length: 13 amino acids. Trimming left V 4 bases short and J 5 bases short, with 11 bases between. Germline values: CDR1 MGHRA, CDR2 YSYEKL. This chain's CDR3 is CASSPTGGTEAFF. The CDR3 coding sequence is TGCGCCAGCAGCCCTACCGGGGGAACTGAAGCTTTCTTT.

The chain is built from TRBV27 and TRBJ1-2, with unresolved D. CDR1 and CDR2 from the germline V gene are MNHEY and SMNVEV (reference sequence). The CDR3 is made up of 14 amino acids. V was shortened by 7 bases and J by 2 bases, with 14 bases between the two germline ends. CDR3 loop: CASTTRGGNYGYTF. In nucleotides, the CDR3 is TGTGCCAGCACTACTCGCGGCGGGAACTATGGCTACACCTTC.

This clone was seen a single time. The DNA for the CDR3 is TGTGCCAGCAGCCCCGCGGGAGCTTGGGAGCAGTTCTTC. It encodes CASSPAGAWEQFF. V is TRBV11-3 and J is TRBJ2-1, with 7 bases aligning to TRBD2. Germline CDR1 SGHNT, CDR2 YENEEA. The CDR3 spans 13 residues. Trimming cost V 5 bases and J 10 bases; bases outside gene matches: 8.

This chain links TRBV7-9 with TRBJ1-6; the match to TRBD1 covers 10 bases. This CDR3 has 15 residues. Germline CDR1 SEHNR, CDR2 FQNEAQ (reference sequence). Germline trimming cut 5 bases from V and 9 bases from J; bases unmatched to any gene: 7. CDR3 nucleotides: TGTGCCAGCAGCCCCTCCGGGACAGGGGTTTCACCCCTCCACTTT. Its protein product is CASSPSGTGVSPLHF.

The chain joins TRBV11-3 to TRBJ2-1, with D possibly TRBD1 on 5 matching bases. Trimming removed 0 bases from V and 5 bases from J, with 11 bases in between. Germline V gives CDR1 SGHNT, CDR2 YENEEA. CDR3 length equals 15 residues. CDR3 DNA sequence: TGTGCCAGCAGCTTAGATCGGAGCAGGGACAATGAGCAGTTCTTC. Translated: CASSLDRSRDNEQFF.

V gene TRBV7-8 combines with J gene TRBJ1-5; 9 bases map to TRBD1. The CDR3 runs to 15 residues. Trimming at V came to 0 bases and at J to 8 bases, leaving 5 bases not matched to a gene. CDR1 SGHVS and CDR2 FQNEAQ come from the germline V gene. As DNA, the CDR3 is TGTGCCAGCAGCTTAGCGGGGACAGGGAATAAGCCCCAGCATTTT. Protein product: CASSLAGTGNKPQHF.

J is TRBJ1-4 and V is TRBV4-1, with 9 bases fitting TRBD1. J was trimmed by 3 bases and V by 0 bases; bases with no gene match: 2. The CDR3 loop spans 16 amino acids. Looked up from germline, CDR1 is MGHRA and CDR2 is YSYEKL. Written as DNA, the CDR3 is TGCGCCAGCAGCCAAGATGGGACAGGGTCTAATGAAAAACTGTTTTTT. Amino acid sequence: CASSQDGTGSNEKLFF.

The CDR3 loop is CASTRDFNTDTQYF. The CDR3, as DNA: TGTGCCAGCACCCGGGACTTCAACACAGATACGCAGTATTTT. The chain couples TRBV5-4 to TRBJ2-3, with D possibly TRBD2 on 6 matching bases. Trimming took off 6 bases at V and 2 bases at J, with 13 bases between the two ends. The CDR3 runs to 14 residues. Germline CDR1 and CDR2: SGHNT and YYREEE (reference sequence).

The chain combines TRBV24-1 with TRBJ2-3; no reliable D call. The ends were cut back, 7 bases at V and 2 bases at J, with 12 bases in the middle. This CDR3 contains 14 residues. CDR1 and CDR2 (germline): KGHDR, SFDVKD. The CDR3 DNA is TGTGCCACCAGCCCTGACACTCTCACAGATACGCAGTATTTT. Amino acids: CATSPDTLTDTQYF.

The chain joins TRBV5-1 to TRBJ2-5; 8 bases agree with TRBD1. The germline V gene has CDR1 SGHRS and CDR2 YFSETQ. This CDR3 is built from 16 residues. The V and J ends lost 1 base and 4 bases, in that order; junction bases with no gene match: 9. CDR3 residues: CASSLTLTQGGETQYF. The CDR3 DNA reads TGCGCCAGCAGCTTGACACTTACACAGGGGGGAGAGACCCAGTACTTC.